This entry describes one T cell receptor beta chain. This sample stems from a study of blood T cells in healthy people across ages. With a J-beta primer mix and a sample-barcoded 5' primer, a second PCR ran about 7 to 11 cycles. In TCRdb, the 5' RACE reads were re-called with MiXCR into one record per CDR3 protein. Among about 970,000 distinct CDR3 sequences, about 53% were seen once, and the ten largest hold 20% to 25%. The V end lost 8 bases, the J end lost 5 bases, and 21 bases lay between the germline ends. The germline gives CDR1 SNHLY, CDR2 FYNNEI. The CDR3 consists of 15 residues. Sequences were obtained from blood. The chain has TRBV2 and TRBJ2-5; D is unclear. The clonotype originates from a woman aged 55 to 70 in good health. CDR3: CASSFEADVLETQYF. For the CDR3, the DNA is TGTGCCAGCTCGTTCGAGGCGGACGTTCTGGAGACCCAGTACTTC.